Following are 10 T cell receptor beta chains from one sample sequenced in a study of T cell clonality in common variable immunodeficiency. TCRdb's table, derived via immunoSEQ multiplex PCR, lists solely in-frame clones and lacks some. This sample includes roughly 58,000 clones with no singletons; its ten biggest clones take up around 0.8%. The material sequenced was peripheral blood mononuclear cells. The receptors were sampled from a person aged 18-69 years in good health.

Many counts were recorded for this clone. Sequencing ends 3 residues short of the CDR3 end; the germline J gene provides the rest. The V and J genes are TRBV7-3 and TRBJ2-3, with 8 positions matching TRBD1. Looked up from germline, CDR1 is SGHTA and CDR2 is FQGTGA. There are 15 residues in the CDR3. V was clipped by 5 bases and J by 2 bases; unmatched bases: 6. The sequenced part of the CDR3 DNA is TGTGCCAGCAGCCTCAGGGGGCGCATCACAGATACG. Encoded protein: CASSLRGRITDT. The CDR3, in full, reads CASSLRGRITDTQYF.

This clone was counted ten times or more. The read ends 3 residues early relative to the CDR3; the germline J gene fills the gap. The chain recombines TRBV20-1 with TRBJ2-2; no clear D gene. Trimming stripped 1 base from V and 1 base from J, with 7 bases between. This CDR3 has 14 residues. Germline CDR1 DFQATT, CDR2 SNEGSKA (reference sequence). The CDR3 protein is CSARVPGNTGELFF. The part of the CDR3 DNA that was read is TGCAGTGCTAGAGTCCCCGGGAACACCGGGGAG.

In this sample, this clone turned up many times. The CDR3 is cut off 3 residues early in the read; its end comes from the germline J gene. The V call is TRBV7-9, the J call TRBJ2-2; TRBD2 matches at 7 bases. CDR1 and CDR2 from the germline V gene are SEHNR and FQNEAQ (reference sequence). J gave up 5 bases and V 5 bases, and 8 bases lay outside the gene matches. CDR3 length: 15 amino acids. The CDR3 is CASSPLAEYTGELFF. The CDR3 DNA, read in part, is TGTGCCAGCAGCCCCCTAGCGGAATATACCGGGGAG.

On this clone itself: The read gets to within 3 residues of the CDR3 end, and the germline J gene fills in the rest. The chain is built from TRBV5-1 and TRBJ1-3; 9 bases align to TRBD1. Germline values: CDR1 SGHRS, CDR2 YFSETQ. V lost 4 bases to trimming and J lost 4 bases; unmatched junction nucleotides: 6. This CDR3 has 15 amino acids. Here the CDR3 reads CASSLRQGVGNTIYF. CDR3 DNA (partial): TGCGCCAGCAGCCTCCGACAGGGGGTAGGAAACACC.

This clone was observed many times. A much larger clone is a single base away; this may be a read error. The CDR3 goes on 3 residues after the read ends, and that part is filled in from the germline J gene. The V and J genes are TRBV19 and TRBJ2-3, with a weak D call TRBD1 (6 bases). Germline CDR1 and CDR2: LNHDA and SQIVND (reference sequence). The CDR3 loop spans 15 amino acids. CDR3 amino acids: CASGETGLGNQPQYF. The sequenced CDR3 bases are TGTGCCAGCGGTGAGACAGGTCTTGGCAATCAGCCG.

This clone was seen repeatedly, ten times or more. The read falls 3 residues short of the CDR3 end, and the missing part is taken from the germline J gene. The chain recombines TRBV11-3 with TRBJ1-1; TRBD1 aligns across 7 bases. The CDR3 is made up of 14 amino acids. Per the germline V gene, CDR1 is SGHNT and CDR2 is YENEEA. The ends lost 2 bases at V and 3 bases at J; junction bases unmatched: 3. CDR3 DNA, as far as it was read: TGTGCCAGCAGCTTACAGGGGGATCACACTGAA. It translates to CASSLQGDHTE. The whole CDR3 region reads CASSLQGDHTEAFF.

This clone was observed at least ten times. The CDR3 goes on 3 residues after the read ends, and that part is filled in from the germline J gene. The rearrangement joins TRBV20-1 to TRBJ2-6; 7 nucleotides agree with TRBD1. In germline, CDR1 is DFQATT, CDR2 SNEGSKA (reference sequence). V shed 2 bases, J shed 3 bases, and the junction held 1 base outside the gene matches. CDR3 length equals 14 residues. CDR3 bases read: TGCAGTGCTAGACAGGGGGTTGGGGCCAACGTC. Residues: CSARQGVGANV. The entire CDR3 reads CSARQGVGANVLTF.

In this sample, this clone turned up many times. The read is 3 residues too short to cover the CDR3 end, so that end is filled in from the germline J gene. The V and J genes are TRBV29-1 and TRBJ1-5, with 7 bases fitting TRBD1. The CDR3 spans 13 residues. Germline V gives CDR1 SQVTM, CDR2 ANQGSEA. J gave up 9 bases and V 5 bases, and 10 bases lay outside the gene matches. The CDR3 loop reads CSVRAVAGGPQHF. The part of the CDR3 DNA that was read is TGCAGCGTTCGGGCGGTGGCAGGGGGGCCC.

The table lists this clone with many counts. The read falls 3 residues short of the CDR3 end, and the missing part is taken from the germline J gene. The J gene is TRBJ2-1, the V gene TRBV6-2 or TRBV6-3, with TRBD1 matching over 9 bases. V dropped 5 bases and J dropped 2; count of bases not matched to a gene: 4. This CDR3 is built from 15 residues. Germline assignment: CDR1 MNHEY and CDR2 SVGEGT. CDR3 protein: CASSRRTGAYNEQFF. The part of the CDR3 DNA that was read is TGTGCCAGCAGTCGCCGGACAGGGGCCTACAATGAG.

This clone was observed many times. The read ends 3 residues early relative to the CDR3; the germline J gene fills the gap. The chain employs TRBV5-1 and TRBJ2-1, with 11 bases lining up with TRBD2. This CDR3 is built from 15 residues. The germline V gene has CDR1 SGHRS and CDR2 YFSETQ. V shed 4 bases, J shed 6 bases, and the junction held 6 bases outside the gene matches. CDR3 in amino acids: CASSPLAGDRNEQFF. The CDR3 bases that were read are TGCGCCAGCAGCCCACTAGCGGGGGATCGCAATGAG.